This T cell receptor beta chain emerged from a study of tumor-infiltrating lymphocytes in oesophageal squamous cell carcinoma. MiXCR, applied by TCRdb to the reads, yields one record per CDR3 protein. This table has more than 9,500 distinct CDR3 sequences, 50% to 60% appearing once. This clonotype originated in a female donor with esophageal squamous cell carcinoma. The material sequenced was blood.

The CDR3 loop reads CATSSVTTGDGDNEQFF. The CDR3, as DNA: TGTGCCACCAGCTCGGTTACGACAGGGGATGGGGACAATGAGCAGTTCTTC. This chain connects TRBV24-1 to TRBJ2-5; 8 bases are a match to TRBD1. The J call may be mistaken, given a closer DNA end match to TRBJ2-1. Germline values: CDR1 KGHDR, CDR2 SFDVKD. CDR3 length: 17 amino acids.